The clone carrying this T cell receptor beta chain was observed a handful of times. Antigen: not known. Of the isolated RNA, all was reverse transcribed, and so the sequenced material was expressed TCRB transcripts. Measured with immunoSEQ multiplex PCR; TCRdb has only the in-frame clones, and not every one. This sample yields 300,000 to 450,000 clones, of which about 12% are seen a single time; less than 0.02% belongs to the top ten. CDR3 length: 14 amino acids. V lost 5 bases to trimming and J lost 6 bases; unmatched junction nucleotides: 6. CDR1 is MNHNY and CDR2 is SVGAGI in the germline V gene (reference sequence). The record originates from a study of beta chain features in type 1 diabetes. Study-wide results and caveats: Patients' naive, central memory and Treg TCRB repertoires seemed closer to one another than those of healthy donors.

Without exception, sorted populations had purity beyond 95%. The chain combines TRBV6-6 with TRBJ1-1; 10 bases line up with TRBD1. The sequenced material came from naive CD4+ T cells from blood. This sequence was found in a man between 18 and 29 years old in good health. Written as DNA, the CDR3 is TGTGCCAGCAGTCGGACAGGGGGGGATGCTGAAGCTTTCTTT. Translated: CASSRTGGDAEAFF.